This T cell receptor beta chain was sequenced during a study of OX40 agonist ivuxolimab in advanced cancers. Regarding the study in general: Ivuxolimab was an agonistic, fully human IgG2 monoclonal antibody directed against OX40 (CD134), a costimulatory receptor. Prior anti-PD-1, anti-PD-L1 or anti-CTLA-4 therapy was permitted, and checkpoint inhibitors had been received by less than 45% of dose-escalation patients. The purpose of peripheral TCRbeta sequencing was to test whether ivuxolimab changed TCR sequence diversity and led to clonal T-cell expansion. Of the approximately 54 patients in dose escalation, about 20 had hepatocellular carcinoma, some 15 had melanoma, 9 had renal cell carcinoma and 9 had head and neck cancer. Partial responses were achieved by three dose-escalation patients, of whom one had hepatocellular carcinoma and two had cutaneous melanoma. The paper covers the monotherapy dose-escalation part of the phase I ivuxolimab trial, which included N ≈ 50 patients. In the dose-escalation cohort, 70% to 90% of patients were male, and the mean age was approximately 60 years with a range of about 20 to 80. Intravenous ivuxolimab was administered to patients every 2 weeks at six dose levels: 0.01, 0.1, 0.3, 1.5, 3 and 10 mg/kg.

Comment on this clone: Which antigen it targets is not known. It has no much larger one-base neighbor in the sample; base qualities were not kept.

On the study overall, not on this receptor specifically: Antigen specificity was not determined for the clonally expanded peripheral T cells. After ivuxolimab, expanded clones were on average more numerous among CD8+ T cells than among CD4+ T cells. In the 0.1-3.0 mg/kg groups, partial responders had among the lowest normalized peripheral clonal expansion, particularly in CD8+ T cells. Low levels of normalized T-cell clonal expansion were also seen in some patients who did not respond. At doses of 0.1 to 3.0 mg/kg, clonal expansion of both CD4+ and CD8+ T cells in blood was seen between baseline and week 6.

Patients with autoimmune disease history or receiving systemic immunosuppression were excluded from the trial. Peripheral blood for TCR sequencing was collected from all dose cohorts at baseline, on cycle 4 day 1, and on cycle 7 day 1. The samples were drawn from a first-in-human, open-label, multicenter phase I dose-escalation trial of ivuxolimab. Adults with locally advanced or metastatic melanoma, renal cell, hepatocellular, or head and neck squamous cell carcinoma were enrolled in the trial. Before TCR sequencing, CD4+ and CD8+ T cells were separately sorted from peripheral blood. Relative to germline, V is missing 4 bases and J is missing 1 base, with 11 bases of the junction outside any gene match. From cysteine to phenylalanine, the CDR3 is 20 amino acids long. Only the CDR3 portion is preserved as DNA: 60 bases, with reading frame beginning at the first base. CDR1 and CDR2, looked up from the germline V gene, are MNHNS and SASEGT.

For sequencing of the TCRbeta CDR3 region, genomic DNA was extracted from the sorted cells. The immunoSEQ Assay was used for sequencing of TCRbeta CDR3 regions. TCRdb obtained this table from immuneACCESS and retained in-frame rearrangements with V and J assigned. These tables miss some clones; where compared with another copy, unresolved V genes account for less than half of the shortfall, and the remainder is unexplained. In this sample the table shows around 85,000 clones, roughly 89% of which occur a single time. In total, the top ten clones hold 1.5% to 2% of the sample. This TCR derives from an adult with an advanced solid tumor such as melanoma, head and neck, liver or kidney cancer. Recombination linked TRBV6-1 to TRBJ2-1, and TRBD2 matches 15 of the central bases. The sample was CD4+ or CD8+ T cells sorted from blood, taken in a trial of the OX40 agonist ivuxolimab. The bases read TGTGCCAGCAGTGTTACCGGGACTAGCGGGAGGAGAGGATCCTACAATGAGCAGTTCTTC. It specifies CASSVTGTSGRRGSYNEQFF.